In this sample, the clone carrying this TCR beta chain turned up once. Its antigen is not known. The data were obtained in a study of T cell repertoires in cytomegalovirus infection. Study-wide background: CMV infection and matching HLA type were both indicated by public TCR beta signatures. Study results and caveats: Frequencies of public TCR beta families were cumulated, and this identified carriers of CMV plus the relevant HLA.

TCRdb reanalysed the reads using MiXCR and keeps one entry per CDR3 protein. The table includes some 390,000 distinct CDR3 sequences, 15% to 20% detected once. This CDR3 contains 15 residues. The germline V gene encodes CDR1 SGHNT and CDR2 YENEEA. Between the trimmed V and J ends, which lost 6 bases and 5 bases, there was a span of 19 bases. Sample: PBMCs. This receptor was obtained from a human donor in good health (CMV status not recorded). Some clones in this sample may be carry-over from other donors' samples. The chain combines TRBV11-3 with TRBJ2-5; D call uncertain. The CDR3 reads CASSQSASMVETQYF. As DNA, the CDR3 is TGTGCCAGCAGTCAATCGGCCTCGATGGTGGAGACCCAGTACTTC.